These 20 T cell receptor beta chains were all obtained from the same sample, sequenced in a study of T cell repertoires in aging, cancer and after chemotherapy (dated by TCRdb to about 2019). Instrument used: Illumina MiSeq. Rearranged TRB sequences spanning V, D and J segments were amplified by multiplex touch-down PCR using a mixed TRB-A/B primer pool. TCRdb trimmed the raw reads at Q25, called clones with MiXCR and kept productive beta chains. Each entry is one CDR3 protein sequence, shown with its most common DNA and genes. Recorded for this sample are approximately 9,600 distinct CDR3 sequences; less than 30% of them occurred a single time. The ten largest clones represent roughly 1.3% of the sample. TCR beta rearrangements were amplified from genomic DNA isolated from peripheral blood, not from sorted cells or RNA. The sequenced material came from blood. The origin of the receptors is a human donor in good health.

The chain carries TRBV7-9 and TRBJ2-5; perhaps D is TRBD1 or TRBD2 (5 bases each). V lost 5 bases to trimming and J lost 6 bases, with 16 bases between them. The CDR3 totals 14 residues. Germline V gene sequence: CDR1 SEHNR, CDR2 FQNEAQ (reference sequence). DNA of the CDR3: TGTGCCAGCAGCCCCGGGACCCGTAAACAGACCCAGTACTTC. It is translated as CASSPGTRKQTQYF.

This chain links TRBV6-4 with TRBJ2-3, with a weak D call TRBD2 (5 bases). Trimming removed 3 bases at V and 4 bases at J, with 11 bases between. The CDR3 covers 14 residues. Germline CDR1 and CDR2: MRHNA and SNTAGT. DNA of the CDR3: TGTGCCAGCAGTGATGGGAGTCTTCCAGATACGCAGTATTTT. Translation gives CASSDGSLPDTQYF.

The chain carries TRBV20-1 and TRBJ2-7; TRBD2 matches at 8 bases. V was clipped by 3 bases and J by 4 bases; unmatched bases: 8. This CDR3 is 14 amino acids long. Looked up from germline, CDR1 is DFQATT and CDR2 is SNEGSKA (reference sequence). Here the CDR3 reads CSASSREGLYEQYF. In DNA, the CDR3 is TGCAGTGCTAGTTCTCGGGAGGGCCTGTACGAGCAGTACTTC.

The chain combines TRBV10-2 with TRBJ2-7; 9 nucleotides line up with TRBD2. Germline values: CDR1 WSHSY, CDR2 SAAADI. J was trimmed by 5 bases and V by 6 bases; bases with no gene match: 8. The CDR3 consists of 14 residues. CDR3 DNA: TGCGCCAGCAGGGGACTAGCTTCCTACCACGAGCAGTACTTC. This translates into CASRGLASYHEQYF.

The chain couples TRBV12-5 to TRBJ2-7; either TRBD1 or TRBD2 may fit D (5 bases each). Per the germline V gene, CDR1 is LGHNT and CDR2 is FRNRAP. With 6 bases removed from V and 2 bases from J, the gap between germline ends came to 8 bases. The CDR3 covers 12 residues. CDR3 sequence: CASGPGPYEQYF. Here the CDR3 DNA reads TGTGCTAGTGGCCCGGGACCCTACGAGCAGTACTTC.

CDR3 region: CSASTFVEEQFF. Written as DNA, the CDR3 is TGCAGTGCTAGTACCTTTGTAGAGGAGCAGTTCTTC. The chain couples TRBV20-1 to TRBJ2-1, with D hard to call. This CDR3 spans 12 amino acids. V gave up 3 bases and J gave up 10 bases, with 13 bases separating them. Germline assignment: CDR1 DFQATT and CDR2 SNEGSKA (reference sequence).

This chain links TRBV6-5 with TRBJ2-1, with D possibly TRBD1 on 5 matching bases. In germline, CDR1 is MNHEY, CDR2 SVGAGI. Between the trimmed V and J ends, which lost 3 bases and 1 base, there was a span of 16 bases. This CDR3 has 17 amino acids. The CDR3 DNA follows: TGTGCCAGCAGTTATGGGATTAGGGGAAGGTCCTACAATGAGCAGTTCTTC. As protein: CASSYGIRGRSYNEQFF.

The rearrangement uses TRBV27 and TRBJ1-5, with D possibly being TRBD1 (5 bases). The CDR3 has 15 amino acids. Germline CDR1 is MNHEY and CDR2 is SMNVEV (reference sequence). Trimming cost V 3 bases and J 0 bases, with 9 bases left between them. The DNA of the CDR3 is TGTGCCAGCAGTTTGTGGGGGAATAGCAATCAGCCCCAGCATTTT. Translation: CASSLWGNSNQPQHF.

This clonotype was seen a handful of times. CDR3 DNA sequence: TGTGCCAGCAGCCCCTGGCAGAGCACCTACAATGAGCAGTTCTTC. The encoded protein is CASSPWQSTYNEQFF. The rearrangement uses TRBV5-4 and TRBJ2-1; D not resolved. The V gene's germline CDR1 is SGHNT and CDR2 YYREEE (reference sequence). V gave up 4 bases and J gave up 2 bases, with 13 bases separating them. The CDR3 totals 15 residues.

This clonotype was recorded a few times. The genes are TRBV5-1 and TRBJ2-1; no firm D call. Per the germline V gene, CDR1 is SGHRS and CDR2 is YFSETQ. This CDR3 has 16 residues. The V end was cut by 5 bases, the J end by 0 bases, with 15 bases between. The CDR3 loop reads CASRPQDWSSYNEQFF. The CDR3 bases are TGCGCCAGCAGGCCACAAGACTGGAGCTCCTACAATGAGCAGTTCTTC.

By sample fraction, this clonotype is medium-sized. V gene TRBV7-2 combines with J gene TRBJ1-5, with TRBD1 as a possible D gene (6 bases). From germline, CDR1 is SGHTA and CDR2 FQGNSA. Deletions cut 5 bases from V and 1 base from J, with 9 bases between. This CDR3 has 14 residues. CDR3 nucleotides: TGTGCCAGCAGCCAGGGACACAGCAATCAGCCCCAGCATTTT. Its protein is CASSQGHSNQPQHF.

By sample share, this clonotype is medium-sized. This chain connects TRBV7-9 to TRBJ2-7, with D possibly being TRBD1 (6 bases). The germline V gene encodes CDR1 SEHNR and CDR2 FQNEAQ (reference sequence). Trimming cost V 0 bases and J 7 bases, with 13 bases left between them. This CDR3 region has 14 residues. The CDR3 bases are TGTGCCAGCAGCTTAGCGACGGACACAGGGGAGCAGTACTTC. Its protein is CASSLATDTGEQYF.

V is TRBV5-1 and J is TRBJ2-7; D is perhaps TRBD2 (6 bases). There are 14 residues in the CDR3. Germline V gene data show CDR1 as SGHRS and CDR2 as YFSETQ. Between the trimmed V and J ends, which lost 0 bases and 2 bases, there was a span of 9 bases. Here the CDR3 DNA reads TGCGCCAGCAGCTTGGGGGGGGTGACCTACGAGCAGTACTTC. It specifies CASSLGGVTYEQYF.

This clonotype has only a few counts. The chain joins TRBV18 to TRBJ1-2; 7 bases fit TRBD1. CDR1 and CDR2 (germline): KGHSH, LQKENI. The length of the CDR3 is 14 residues. J was trimmed by 8 bases and V by 3 bases; bases with no gene match: 9. The DNA of the CDR3 is TGTGCCAGCTCACCCTCTGGGACAGAACCCGGCTACACCTTC. Translation gives CASSPSGTEPGYTF.

This clonotype was detected only a few times. The chain couples TRBV29-1 to TRBJ2-5; 8 positions match TRBD2. The CDR3 is 19 amino acids. The V gene's germline CDR1 is SQVTM and CDR2 ANQGSEA. Trimming at V came to 4 bases and at J to 5 bases, leaving 24 bases not matched to a gene. CDR3 sequence (DNA): TGCAGCGTTGGAATTCCGGGACACAAAAGGAGCGGGAGTCGGGAGACCCAGTACTTC. Translation: CSVGIPGHKRSGSRETQYF.

This clonotype was counted a single time. A read error may produce the germline difference seen at one junction end. The chain is built from TRBV7-9 and TRBJ1-1, with D unresolved. Germline V lookup: CDR1 SEHNR, CDR2 FQNEAQ (reference sequence). This CDR3 has 16 amino acids. The CDR3 DNA sequence: TGTGCCAGAAGCTTAGACCCTGACCCATCTCCCGGCATGGCTTTCTTT. Translation: CARSLDPDPSPGMAFF.

The chain carries TRBV19 and TRBJ2-5; D is uncertain. From germline, CDR1 is LNHDA and CDR2 SQIVND (reference sequence). This CDR3 has 11 residues. V lost 9 bases and J 5 bases, leaving 10 bases between the germline ends. CDR3 bases: TGTGCCAGCAGCCGGTCGGAGACCCAGTACTTC. This encodes CASSRSETQYF.

The chain combines TRBV12-3 or TRBV12-4 with TRBJ1-5, with no clear D. Between the trimmed V and J ends, which lost 6 bases and 1 base, there was a span of 7 bases. The CDR3 has 13 amino acids. Written as DNA, the CDR3 is TGTGCCAGCAGCGGATCGAGCAATCAGCCCCAGCATTTT. It specifies CASSGSSNQPQHF.

The chain is built from TRBV7-3 and TRBJ2-2; 8 nucleotides line up with TRBD2. The junction had 8 bases not matched to a gene; V was cut back by 4 bases and J by 1 base. Looked up from germline, CDR1 is SGHTA and CDR2 is FQGTGA. This CDR3 is built from 17 residues. In DNA, the CDR3 is TGTGCCAGCAGCTCGCCGGGGCTAGCGGGGAACACCGGGGAGCTGTTTTTT. It codes for CASSSPGLAGNTGELFF. The complete variable domain, with remaining parts taken from reference TRBV7-3 and TRBJ2-2, reads GAGVSQTPSNKVTEKGKYVELRCDPISGHTALYWYRQSLGQGPEFLIYFQGTGAADDSGLPNDRFFAVRPEGSVSTLKIQRTERGDSAVYLCASSSPGLAGNTGELFFGEGSRLTVL.

The chain combines TRBV6-5 with TRBJ2-5; 7 bases fit TRBD1. Trimming at V came to 5 bases and at J to 5 bases, leaving 11 bases not matched to a gene. Germline CDR1 and CDR2: MNHEY and SVGAGI. The CDR3 extends over 15 amino acids. CDR3 sequence: CASSDPEGGAETQYF. In DNA, the CDR3 is TGTGCCAGCAGTGACCCCGAAGGGGGCGCGGAGACCCAGTACTTC.